The T cell receptor (beta chain) described here comes from a study of CD8 T cells in ankylosing spondylitis (dated by TCRdb to about 2017). Study-wide context: The study profiled T cell receptor beta repertoires in healthy donors and ankylosing spondylitis patients to find disease-linked TCR variants. The whole study cohort included over a hundred healthy donors and under 30 ankylosing spondylitis patients. Peripheral blood was sampled, and synovial fluid was also collected from ankylosing spondylitis patients. The investigation overall reported the following: Some TCR beta motif variants had previously been reported in synovial fluid and blood of reactive arthritis patients, which suggested common disease-initiation mechanisms. In peripheral blood, the disease-linked clones were found at relatively low frequencies and had a CD8+ phenotype. A TCR beta motif made up of several highly homologous amino acid variants appeared to be characteristic of blood from ankylosing spondylitis patients. Significant enrichment of the disease-linked clones was reported in matched synovial fluid samples from ankylosing spondylitis patients.

CDR1 and CDR2 (SQVTM, ANQGSEA) derive from the germline V gene. Spanning cysteine to phenylalanine, the CDR3 consists of 15 amino acids. Solely the CDR3 DNA is kept, with 45 bases framed from the first base. V loses 7 bases at its end and J loses 0 bases; junction bases beyond the gene matches: 10. Sequencing was carried out with an Illumina HiSeq 2500. Quantitative 5'-RACE with molecular barcodes was used to prepare TCR beta libraries. Under the source paper's analysis protocol: A new computational method based on a probabilistic model of VDJ rearrangement was used to identify disease-linked TCR variants. TCRdb reprocessed the public reads (quality trimming at Q25 with fastp, clone calling with MiXCR) and kept in-frame beta chains. Identical CDR3 protein sequences are pooled into one entry, listed with their most common genes and DNA. TCRdb assigned the V and J calls; the authors' analysis was not used. Across this sample there are approximately 540,000 distinct CDR3 sequences, with roughly 13% seen only once. Clones ranked in the top ten supply approximately 6.2% of the sample.

A word on this clonotype: Its binding antigen is unknown. Base quality data are lacking; no much larger clone is found one base away.

The specimen sequenced was blood, either unsorted or a sorted T cell fraction (not recorded which). The receptor comes from a male donor with ankylosing spondylitis. The chain is encoded by TRBV29-1 joined to TRBJ1-2; 8 junctional bases match TRBD1. CDR3 protein: CSAWGGTGTNYGYTF. At the DNA level, the sequence is TGCAGCGCTTGGGGTGGGACAGGAACTAACTATGGCTACACCTTC.